The clone carrying this T cell receptor beta chain was picked up one time. This entry comes from a study of blood T cell repertoires in COVID-19. Data came from immunoSEQ multiplex PCR; TCRdb stores just in-frame clones and leaves some out. Here the sample spans 270,000 or so clones, 81% being singletons. Germline CDR1 reads SGHVS; CDR2 reads FQNEAQ. This CDR3 has 18 residues. V shed 1 base and J shed 0 bases, with 15 bases lying between them. Sequenced: peripheral blood. The rearrangement uses TRBV7-8 and TRBJ2-2; D remains unclear. This clonotype was obtained from a woman in her fifties or sixties with active or convalescent COVID-19. Written as DNA, the CDR3 is TGTGCCAGCAGCTTAGTCTCGACACCGACACCGAACACCGGGGAGCTGTTTTTT. Translated, it gives CASSLVSTPTPNTGELFF.